This TCR beta chain was sequenced for a study of T cell responses to AZD1222 COVID-19 vaccine. Study-wide results and limits: Repertoires were obtained solely post-peak T cell response. Spike-wide vaccine-associated CD4 TCRs dominated at 160-218 and 743-854. Unmutated variant regions reportedly attract nearly half of all spike-specific TCRs. Spike-specific TCR breadth and depth were elevated following two AZD1222 doses.

For this clone: What it binds is not known.

The CDR3 length is 15 residues. Deletions cut 1 base from V and 6 bases from J, with 16 bases between. The V gene's germline CDR1 is LGHDT and CDR2 YNNKEL (reference sequence). Assay used: immunoSEQ multiplex PCR; TCRdb lists only in-frame clones, some missing. The sample records some 140,000 clones, about 80% being singletons. The chain combines TRBV3-1 (or the pseudogene TRBV3-2) with TRBJ2-7, with D possibly matching TRBD2 (5 bases). Sequenced here: peripheral blood, sampled on day 0 of AZD1222 vaccination. The receptor was derived from an adult in good health. The CDR3 region has the DNA TGTGCCAGCAGCCAAGTCAGTCGGCCCGAGGGCGAGCAGTACTTC. Its protein product is CASSQVSRPEGEQYF.